The entry below describes one T cell receptor (beta chain). Its antigen remains unidentified. The junction departs from the called germline gene at one end, perhaps through a read error. The sample belongs to a study of cytomegalovirus exposure and HLA in healthy donors. Turning to the study itself: Counted in an early data release were 85 million or so unique TCRs from HLA-typed donors.

Findings and limits, study-wide: Most TCR sequences were seen very rarely across donors, but some public TCRs occurred in many. TCR beta chains numbering more than 150 were designated cytomegalovirus-associated. Reportedly, HLA-A and HLA-B alleles of most subjects were accurately predicted from TCR beta.

This CDR3 region has 11 residues. Germline V CDR1 and CDR2: MNHNY, SVGAGI (reference sequence). 60 Vbeta and 13 Jbeta primers were used in PCR. TCRdb's copy holds only in-frame clones and misses some; the assay was immunoSEQ multiplex PCR. This table holds some 150,000 clones, around 73% found once. The material sequenced was PBMCs. The source of this sequence is a female donor in good health and CMV-seronegative. The chain couples TRBV6-6 to TRBJ1-4; D gene ambiguous. The CDR3 nucleotides read TGTGCCAGCAGTTACTCGAGCGGGATCCTTTTT. Protein: CASSYSSGILF.